The 14 T cell receptor beta chains below were found in one sample sequenced in a study of blood T cell repertoires in COVID-19. Here immunoSEQ multiplex PCR was the method, and the copy in TCRdb shows in-frame clones only, minus some. The sample records under 200,000 clones, roughly 80% being singletons. The sequenced sample was peripheral blood. The receptor set was obtained from a man aged 55-75 years with acute or convalescent COVID-19.

The J gene is TRBJ2-1, the V gene TRBV28; 7 nucleotides match TRBD2. The ends lost 3 bases at V and 6 bases at J; junction bases unmatched: 8. The CDR3 is 15 amino acids. Germline CDR1 and CDR2: MDHEN and SYDVKM. In DNA form, the CDR3 reads TGTGCCAGCAGTTTGTTCTCAACGGGGGGCAATGAGCAGTTCTTC. It translates to CASSLFSTGGNEQFF.

The chain links TRBV19 to TRBJ1-2; 7 nucleotides align to TRBD1. Germline CDR1 is LNHDA and CDR2 is SQIVND (reference sequence). The CDR3 extends over 16 amino acids. V trimming: 6 bases; J trimming: 0 bases; junction bases outside the gene matches: 10. In nucleotides, the CDR3 is TGTGCCAGTAGGAATTCGGACAGGCGAGCTAACTATGGCTACACCTTC. Its protein is CASRNSDRRANYGYTF.

For the CDR3, the DNA is TGTGCCAGCAGCTCTTTGGGCGGGGGTAATGAGCAGTTCTTC. As protein: CASSSLGGGNEQFF. This chain links TRBV13 with TRBJ2-1; 7 bases match TRBD2. The CDR3 loop spans 14 amino acids. Germline CDR1 reads PRHDT; CDR2 reads FYEKMQ (reference sequence). The trim removed 4 bases at V and 7 bases at J, leaving 7 bases unmatched.

This chain connects TRBV7-2 to TRBJ2-5, with 9 bases fitting TRBD1. Germline V lookup: CDR1 SGHTA, CDR2 FQGNSA. The trim removed 6 bases at V and 6 bases at J, leaving 8 bases unmatched. There are 14 residues in the CDR3. The CDR3 spells CASSPGQGTKTQYF. For the CDR3, the DNA is TGTGCCAGCAGTCCTGGACAGGGGACGAAGACCCAGTACTTC. The full variable domain, rest sourced from reference TRBV7-2 and TRBJ2-5, is GAGVSQSPSNKVTEKGKDVELRCDPISGHTALYWYRQSLGQGLEFLIYFQGNSAPDKSGLPSDRFSAERTGGSVSTLTIQRTQQEDSAVYLCASSPGQGTKTQYFGPGTRLLVL.

The gene calls are TRBV21-1 and TRBJ1-5; the table's D call, TRBD1, has no DNA check behind it. TRBV21-1 has pseudogene status. The CDR3 is made up of 17 amino acids. CDR3 DNA: TGTGCCAGCCGGTGTGAGTACAGGGGGTATAGCAATCAGCCCCAGCATTTT. Translating gives CASRCEYRGYSNQPQHF.

The rearrangement links TRBV30 to TRBJ1-3; TRBD1 might be the D (6 bases). The CDR3 has 15 amino acids. Trimming left V 3 bases short and J 2 bases short, with 14 bases between. CDR1 and CDR2 (germline): GTSNPN, SVGIG (reference sequence). Here the CDR3 reads CAWRIQGKAGNTIYF. The CDR3 region has the DNA TGTGCCTGGAGGATACAGGGAAAGGCTGGAAACACCATATATTTT.

The gene calls are TRBV5-6 and TRBJ1-4, with TRBD1 matching over 7 bases. The junction had 7 bases not matched to a gene; V was cut back by 0 bases and J by 8 bases. Germline V CDR1 and CDR2: SGHDT, YYEEEE. The CDR3 has 15 residues. The CDR3 DNA reads TGTGCCAGCAGCTTGGGGGGCCAGGGACAGGAAAAACTGTTTTTT. Amino acid sequence: CASSLGGQGQEKLFF. Together with reference TRBV5-6 and TRBJ1-4, the CDR3 gives the full variable domain: DAGVTQSPTHLIKTRGQQVTLRCSPKSGHDTVSWYQQALGQGPQFIFQYYEEEERQRGNFPDRFSGHQFPNYSSELNVNALLLGDSALYLCASSLGGQGQEKLFFGSGTQLSVL.

This clone was counted between two and nine times. The V gene is TRBV10-3, the J gene TRBJ2-7; D may be TRBD2 (5 bases). Germline V gene data show CDR1 as ENHRY and CDR2 as SYGVKD. The V gene lost 3 bases and the J gene lost 4 bases, with 10 bases spanning the gap. This CDR3 has 13 amino acids. In DNA form, the CDR3 reads TGTGCCATCAGTGACCAACTAGGGTACGAGCAGTACTTC. Translation gives CAISDQLGYEQYF.

The gene calls are TRBV7-2 and TRBJ2-1; 10 bases fit TRBD2. The length of the CDR3 is 14 residues. Germline CDR1 reads SGHTA; CDR2 reads FQGNSA. J was trimmed by 5 bases and V by 5 bases; bases with no gene match: 3. The CDR3 loop reads CASSRLAGDNEQFF. The CDR3, as DNA: TGTGCCAGCAGCCGGCTAGCGGGGGACAATGAGCAGTTCTTC.

The chain combines TRBV18 with TRBJ2-4; D is perhaps TRBD2 (6 bases). In germline, CDR1 is KGHSH, CDR2 LQKENI. There are 13 residues in the CDR3. V was pared by 5 bases and J by 7 bases, with 12 bases between. CDR3 sequence (DNA): TGTGCCAGCTCATTACCGGGACTTAACATTCAGTACTTC. Translated, it gives CASSLPGLNIQYF.

The CDR3 is CASSLVGDTEAFF. In DNA, the CDR3 is TGTGCCAGCAGCCTCGTAGGGGACACTGAAGCTTTCTTT. This chain links TRBV5-6 with TRBJ1-1; D may be TRBD1 (5 bases). The CDR3 runs to 13 residues. Germline CDR1 reads SGHDT; CDR2 reads YYEEEE. Between the trimmed V and J ends, which lost 4 bases and 3 bases, there was a span of 10 bases. Variable domain in full (rest from reference TRBV5-6 and TRBJ1-1): DAGVTQSPTHLIKTRGQQVTLRCSPKSGHDTVSWYQQALGQGPQFIFQYYEEEERQRGNFPDRFSGHQFPNYSSELNVNALLLGDSALYLCASSLVGDTEAFFGQGTRLTVV.

The V gene is TRBV9, the J gene TRBJ1-1; tentative D call: TRBD1 (6 bases). Germline CDR1 and CDR2: SGDLS and YYNGEE. This CDR3 has 15 amino acids. Trimming shortened V by 2 bases and J by 3 bases, and 14 bases separated the two germline ends. The CDR3 nucleotides read TGTGCCAGCAGCGTTACCGGGACACAAGACACTGAAGCTTTCTTT. Its translation: CASSVTGTQDTEAFF.

This clone was found once. This sequence joins TRBV29-1 and TRBJ2-7; 12 bases align to TRBD1. This CDR3 has 13 residues. V lost 7 bases to trimming and J lost 4 bases; unmatched junction nucleotides: 5. Germline loops: CDR1 SQVTM, CDR2 ANQGSEA. The CDR3: CSAGQGAIYEQYF. CDR3 nucleotide sequence: TGCAGCGCGGGACAGGGGGCTATATACGAGCAGTACTTC.

As for this clone: A much more abundant neighbour one base away suggests this may be a read error. Other DNA sequences in this specimen translate into the identical CDR3. J is TRBJ2-7 and V is TRBV5-6; 7 bases match TRBD1. The CDR3 runs to 13 residues. Germline CDR1 reads SGHDT; CDR2 reads YYEEEE. The V gene end was trimmed by 0 bases and the J gene end by 3 bases; junction bases not matched to a gene: 0. For the CDR3, the DNA is TGTGCCAGCAGCTTGGACAGGGGCTACGAGCAGTACTTC. Translated: CASSLDRGYEQYF.